The 27 T cell receptor beta chains in this list originate from one sample, sequenced in a study of CD8+ T cells in alopecia areata. In each case, RNA was isolated and then reverse transcribed into cDNA as the sequencing template. Sequencing used immunoSEQ multiplex PCR; TCRdb keeps in-frame clones, though not all of them. The table has roughly 100,000 clones, around 55% seen once. The treatment was: oral pan-JAK inhibitor, 5-10 mg twice daily. The specimen comprised CD8+ T cells sorted from blood, sampled at week 4, from a patient treated with tofacitinib. Receptors originate from a human donor with alopecia areata.

The rearrangement uses TRBV6-5 and TRBJ2-3, with D possibly TRBD1 on 6 matching bases. The CDR3 has 14 amino acids. Trimming stripped 7 bases from V and 2 bases from J, with 13 bases between. Germline assignment: CDR1 MNHEY and CDR2 SVGAGI. CDR3 protein: CASTPYRATDTQYF. The DNA for the CDR3 is TGTGCCAGCACCCCGTACAGGGCCACAGATACGCAGTATTTT.

CDR3 in amino acids: CSAGTGTNYGYTF. CDR3 nucleotides: TGCAGCGCTGGGACAGGAACTAACTATGGCTACACCTTC. The chain uses TRBV29-1 and TRBJ1-2, with TRBD1 matching 8 bases. Germline CDR1 reads SQVTM; CDR2 reads ANQGSEA. The CDR3 runs 13 residues. J gave up 0 bases and V 7 bases, and 4 bases lay outside the gene matches.

The gene calls are TRBV14 and TRBJ2-3; D uncertain. This CDR3 spans 13 amino acids. Germline V gives CDR1 SGHDN, CDR2 FVKESK. V dropped 2 bases and J dropped 1 base, with 4 bases sitting between them. The CDR3 sequence is CASSQTGTDTQYF. The CDR3 nucleotides read TGTGCCAGCAGCCAAACAGGCACAGATACGCAGTATTTT.

The chain is built from TRBV30 and TRBJ1-2; D gene unclear. The CDR3 runs to 12 residues. V lost 0 bases and J 8 bases, leaving 10 bases between the germline ends. Germline CDR1 and CDR2: GTSNPN and SVGIG (reference sequence). The CDR3 loop is CAWSVVGPGYTF. In DNA, the CDR3 is TGTGCCTGGAGTGTAGTAGGGCCCGGCTACACCTTC. Full variable domain (missing parts from reference TRBV30 and TRBJ1-2): SQTIHQWPATLVQPVGSPLSLECTVEGTSNPNLYWYRQAAGRGLQLLFYSVGIGQISSEVPQNLSASRPQDRQFILSSKKLLLSDSGFYLCAWSVVGPGYTFGSGTRLTVV.

In its sample, this clone was seen a few times. This chain joins TRBV30 and TRBJ2-1; TRBD2 matches 11 bases. J was trimmed by 4 bases and V by 2 bases; bases with no gene match: 4. This CDR3 has 15 residues. Germline CDR1 and CDR2: GTSNPN and SVGIG (reference sequence). The CDR3 protein is CAWSFGTSGYNEQFF. In nucleotides, the CDR3 is TGTGCCTGGAGTTTCGGGACTAGCGGATACAATGAGCAGTTCTTC.

The table lists this clone with many counts. The chain recombines TRBV27 with TRBJ2-2; unclear D gene. The CDR3 is 16 residues long. Germline V CDR1 and CDR2: MNHEY, SMNVEV (reference sequence). V shed 3 bases and J shed 4 bases, with 15 bases lying between them. The DNA for the CDR3 is TGTGCCAGCAGTTTGTATTCTAAACTAATCACCGGGGAGCTGTTTTTT. Translation: CASSLYSKLITGELFF.

The chain recombines TRBV18 with TRBJ1-5; no definite D call. Per the germline V gene, CDR1 is KGHSH and CDR2 is LQKENI. V gave up 1 base and J gave up 3 bases, with 7 bases separating them. The CDR3 covers 14 residues. This CDR3 reads CASSPRLSNQPQHF. DNA of the CDR3: TGTGCCAGCTCACCACGGTTATCCAATCAGCCCCAGCATTTT.

V usage is TRBV30 and J usage is TRBJ2-7, with TRBD2 identical over 8 bases. V lost 3 bases, J lost 0 bases, and 4 bases stayed unmatched. The germline gives CDR1 GTSNPN, CDR2 SVGIG (reference sequence). This CDR3 spans 14 amino acids. The DNA of the CDR3 is TGTGCCTGGAGAAGCGGGAGCCTCTCCTACGAGCAGTACTTC. It is translated as CAWRSGSLSYEQYF.

J is TRBJ1-1 and V is TRBV9, with D maybe TRBD1 (5 bases). The germline V and J ends were trimmed by 5 bases and 6 bases, with 11 bases remaining between them. The germline CDR1 and CDR2 sequences are SGDLS and YYNGEE. The CDR3 consists of 12 residues. For the CDR3, the DNA is TGTGCCAGCAGGCCCGGGACGGCTGAAGCTTTCTTT. As protein: CASRPGTAEAFF. The full variable domain, its missing parts supplied by reference TRBV9 and TRBJ1-1, is DSGVTQTPKHLITATGQRVTLRCSPRSGDLSVYWYQQSLDQGLQFLIQYYNGEERAKGNILERFSAQQFPDLHSELNLSSLELGDSALYFCASRPGTAEAFFGQGTRLTVV.

The chain joins TRBV7-9 to TRBJ2-1; no reliable D call. CDR3 length: 12 amino acids. The V gene's germline CDR1 is SEHNR and CDR2 FQNEAQ (reference sequence). With 3 bases removed from V and 5 bases from J, the gap between germline ends came to 5 bases. The CDR3 here is CASSFGDNEQFF. The CDR3 nucleotides read TGTGCCAGCAGCTTTGGCGACAATGAGCAGTTCTTC.

The V gene is TRBV27, the J gene TRBJ2-1, with D possibly called TRBD1 or TRBD2 (7 bases each). Trimming removed 3 bases at V and 10 bases at J, with 19 bases between. Germline assignment: CDR1 MNHEY and CDR2 SMNVEV (reference sequence). The CDR3 has 15 residues. This CDR3 is CASSFRGGPVMEQFF. CDR3 bases: TGTGCCAGCAGTTTCAGGGGGGGGCCCGTAATGGAGCAGTTCTTC.

This chain links TRBV29-1 with TRBJ2-3; 12 bases align to TRBD2. The CDR3 runs 15 residues. After removal of 4 bases from V and 3 bases from J, the junction contained 5 bases not matched to a gene. Germline V gene lookup returns CDR1 SQVTM and CDR2 ANQGSEA. The CDR3 loop is CSVGPSGGATDTQYF. CDR3 nucleotide sequence: TGCAGCGTTGGCCCTAGCGGGGGGGCGACAGATACGCAGTATTTT.

This chain uses TRBV21-1 with TRBJ2-7; the table names TRBD2, a call not compared with the DNA. TRBV21-1 is a recognized pseudogene. CDR3 length: 15 residues. The CDR3 is CASSLDPTFSYEQYF. CDR3 sequence (DNA): TGTGCCAGCAGCTTAGATCCCACGTTCTCCTACGAGCAGTACTTC.

This clone has a handful of counts. The chain uses TRBV11-2 and TRBJ2-7; possible D gene TRBD2, 5 bases. The germline CDR1 and CDR2 sequences are SGHAT and FQNNGV. This CDR3 has 12 residues. V lost 4 bases and J lost 4, with 8 bases in between. The CDR3 nucleotides read TGTGCCAGCAGCTCCCCGGGGTACGAGCAGTACTTC. Translation gives CASSSPGYEQYF.

The chain couples TRBV6-1 to TRBJ2-5; D remains unclear. Germline V CDR1 and CDR2: MNHNS, SASEGT. V was clipped by 1 base and J by 3 bases, with 9 bases between them. This CDR3 spans 14 amino acids. The CDR3 nucleotides read TGTGCCAGCAGTGAAGTACATATTGAAGAGACCCAGTACTTC. It codes for CASSEVHIEETQYF.

The V gene is TRBV6-5, the J gene TRBJ1-1; D call uncertain. Germline CDR1 MNHEY, CDR2 SVGAGI. This CDR3 has 13 amino acids. Trimming removed 0 bases from V and 8 bases from J, with 10 bases in between. This chain's CDR3 is CASSYSEGREAFF. As DNA, the CDR3 is TGTGCCAGCAGTTACTCCGAGGGCAGGGAAGCTTTCTTT.

The chain employs TRBV6-1 and TRBJ1-5; TRBD1 agrees at 8 bases. After removal of 10 bases from V and 2 bases from J, the junction contained 7 bases not matched to a gene. Germline CDR1 and CDR2: MNHNS and SASEGT. The CDR3 contains 14 residues. CDR3 loop: CATRDRGGNQPQHF. CDR3 coding DNA: TGTGCCACCAGAGACAGGGGTGGCAATCAGCCCCAGCATTTT.

V usage is TRBV7-9 and J usage is TRBJ1-2; no clear D gene. Trimming pared 8 bases from V and 4 bases from J, leaving 11 bases between. Germline lookup yields CDR1 SEHNR and CDR2 FQNEAQ (reference sequence). The CDR3 consists of 12 residues. CDR3 sequence reads: CASEGLVYGYTF. CDR3 sequence (DNA): TGTGCCAGCGAGGGCCTGGTCTATGGCTACACCTTC.

V and J are TRBV28 and TRBJ2-3, with 14 bases lining up with TRBD2. Germline V gene data show CDR1 as MDHEN and CDR2 as SYDVKM. J gave up 3 bases and V 5 bases, and 13 bases lay outside the gene matches. The CDR3 consists of 19 residues. CDR3 sequence: CASSTQFHGTSGSTDTQYF. The CDR3 DNA reads TGTGCCAGCAGTACCCAATTCCACGGGACTAGCGGGAGTACAGATACGCAGTATTTT.

This clone was recorded only once. This chain links TRBV5-1 with TRBJ1-1, with a weak D call TRBD1 (5 bases). Between the trimmed V and J ends, which lost 0 bases and 1 base, there was a span of 10 bases. Looked up from germline, CDR1 is SGHRS and CDR2 is YFSETQ. The CDR3 is 15 residues long. The CDR3 bases are TGCGCCAGCAGCTTGGCAGGGTGGGCGAACACTGAAGCTTTCTTT. This translates into CASSLAGWANTEAFF.

In this sample, this clone turned up a few times. V gene TRBV28 combines with J gene TRBJ2-7; 10 bases are a match to TRBD1. Germline V gene data show CDR1 as MDHEN and CDR2 as SYDVKM. The junction had 4 bases not matched to a gene; V was cut back by 1 base and J by 7 bases. The length of the CDR3 is 14 residues. This CDR3 is CASSLSGQGWEQYF. For the CDR3, the DNA is TGTGCCAGCAGTTTATCGGGACAGGGGTGGGAGCAGTACTTC.

The V gene is TRBV4-3, the J gene TRBJ2-3, with 8 positions matching TRBD2. The junction had 3 bases not matched to a gene; V was cut back by 1 base and J by 0 bases. The CDR3 runs 16 residues. Germline values: CDR1 LGHNA, CDR2 YSLEER. CDR3 sequence reads: CASSQVTSGSTDTQYF. CDR3 in DNA: TGCGCCAGCAGCCAAGTTACTAGCGGAAGCACAGATACGCAGTATTTT.

The chain carries TRBV25-1 and TRBJ2-5, with 7 bases that match TRBD1. The V and J ends lost 8 bases and 2 bases, in that order; junction bases with no gene match: 5. Germline-derived CDR1 and CDR2 are MGHDK and SYGVNS. The CDR3 has 13 amino acids. In DNA form, the CDR3 reads TGTGCCAGCTCATGGGACAGTCAAGAGACCCAGTACTTC. This sequence encodes CASSWDSQETQYF.

V usage is TRBV5-6 and J usage is TRBJ2-1; the D is unclear. The V and J ends lost 5 bases and 10 bases respectively, with 19 bases between them. CDR3 size: 14 residues. Germline V gene data show CDR1 as SGHDT and CDR2 as YYEEEE. The CDR3 coding sequence is TGTGCCAGCAGTCTGGGCGCGGCGTTTTTAGAGCAGTTCTTC. Its translation is CASSLGAAFLEQFF. The full variable domain, with the rest looked up from reference TRBV5-6 and TRBJ2-1, is DAGVTQSPTHLIKTRGQQVTLRCSPKSGHDTVSWYQQALGQGPQFIFQYYEEEERQRGNFPDRFSGHQFPNYSSELNVNALLLGDSALYLCASSLGAAFLEQFFGPGTRLTVL.

This clone was recorded only once. The chain is built from TRBV28 and TRBJ2-5, with D unclear. The CDR3 has 15 residues. The V end was cut by 6 bases, the J end by 2 bases, with 16 bases between. Per the germline V gene, CDR1 is MDHEN and CDR2 is SYDVKM. DNA of the CDR3: TGTGCCAGCAGCACCCATCGGCTCGGGCAAGAGACCCAGTACTTC. Translated, it gives CASSTHRLGQETQYF. Supplemented by reference TRBV28 and TRBJ2-5, the full variable domain reads DVKVTQSSRYLVKRTGEKVFLECVQDMDHENMFWYRQDPGLGLRLIYFSYDVKMKEKGDIPEGYSVSREKKERFSLILESASTNQTSMYLCASSTHRLGQETQYFGPGTRLLVL.

This clone was picked up one time. The chain uses TRBV5-1 and TRBJ2-4; 8 nucleotides agree with TRBD1. The CDR3 loop spans 15 amino acids. The ends lost 4 bases at V and 8 bases at J; junction bases unmatched: 11. The germline V gene encodes CDR1 SGHRS and CDR2 YFSETQ. Here the CDR3 reads CASSLVGTGGDIQYF. Written as DNA, the CDR3 is TGCGCCAGCAGCCTTGTTGGGACAGGCGGGGACATTCAGTACTTC.

J is TRBJ2-5 and V is TRBV19, with 11 bases lining up with TRBD2. CDR1 LNHDA and CDR2 SQIVND come from the germline V gene (reference sequence). CDR3 length: 13 amino acids. Trimming at V came to 9 bases and at J to 2 bases, leaving 2 bases not matched to a gene. CDR3 coding DNA: TGTGCCAGCCGGACTAGCGGGCAAGAGACCCAGTACTTC. It is translated as CASRTSGQETQYF.